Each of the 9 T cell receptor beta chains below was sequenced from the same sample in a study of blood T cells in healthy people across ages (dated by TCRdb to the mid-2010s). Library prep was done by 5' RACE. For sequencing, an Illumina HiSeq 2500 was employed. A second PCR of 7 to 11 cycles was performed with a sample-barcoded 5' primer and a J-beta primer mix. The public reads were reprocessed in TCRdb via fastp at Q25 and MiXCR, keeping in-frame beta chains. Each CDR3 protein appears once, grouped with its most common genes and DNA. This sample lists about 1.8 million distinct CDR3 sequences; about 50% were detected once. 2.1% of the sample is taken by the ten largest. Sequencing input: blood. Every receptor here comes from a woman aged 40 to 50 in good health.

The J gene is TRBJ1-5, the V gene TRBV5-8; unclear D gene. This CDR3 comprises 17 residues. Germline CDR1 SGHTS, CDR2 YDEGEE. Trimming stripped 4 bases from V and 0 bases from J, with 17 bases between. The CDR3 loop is CASSAFKAGSSNQPQHF. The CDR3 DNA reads TGTGCCAGCAGCGCTTTTAAGGCGGGGAGTAGCAATCAGCCCCAGCATTTT. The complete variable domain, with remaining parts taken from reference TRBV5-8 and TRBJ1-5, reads EAGVTQSPTHLIKTRGQQATLRCSPISGHTSVYWYQQALGLGLQFLLWYDEGEERNRGNFPPRFSGRQFPNYSSELNVNALELEDSALYLCASSAFKAGSSNQPQHFGDGTRLSIL.

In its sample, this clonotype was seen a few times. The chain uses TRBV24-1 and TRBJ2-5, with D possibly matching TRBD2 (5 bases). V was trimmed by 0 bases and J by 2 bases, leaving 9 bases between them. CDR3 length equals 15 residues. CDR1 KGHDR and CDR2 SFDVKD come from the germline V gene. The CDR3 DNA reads TGTGCCACCAGTGATTTGGGGAGACCTCAAGAGACCCAGTACTTC. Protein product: CATSDLGRPQETQYF.

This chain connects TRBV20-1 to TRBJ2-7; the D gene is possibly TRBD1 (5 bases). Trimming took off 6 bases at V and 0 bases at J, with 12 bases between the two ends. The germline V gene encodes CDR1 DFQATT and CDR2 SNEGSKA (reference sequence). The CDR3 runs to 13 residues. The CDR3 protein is CSAPTASSYEQYF. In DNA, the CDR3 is TGCAGTGCACCGACAGCTTCCTCCTACGAGCAGTACTTC.

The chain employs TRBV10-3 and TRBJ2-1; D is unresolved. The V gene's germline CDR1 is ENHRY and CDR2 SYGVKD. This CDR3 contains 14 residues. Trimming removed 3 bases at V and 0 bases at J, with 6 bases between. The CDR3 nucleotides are TGTGCCATCAGTGAACTCCTCTCCTACAATGAGCAGTTCTTC. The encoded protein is CAISELLSYNEQFF.

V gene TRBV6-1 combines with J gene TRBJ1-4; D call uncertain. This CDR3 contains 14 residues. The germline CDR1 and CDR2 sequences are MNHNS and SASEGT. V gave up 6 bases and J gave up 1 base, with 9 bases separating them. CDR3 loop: CASRYSQTNEKLFF. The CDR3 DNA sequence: TGTGCCAGCAGATACAGCCAAACTAATGAAAAACTGTTTTTT.

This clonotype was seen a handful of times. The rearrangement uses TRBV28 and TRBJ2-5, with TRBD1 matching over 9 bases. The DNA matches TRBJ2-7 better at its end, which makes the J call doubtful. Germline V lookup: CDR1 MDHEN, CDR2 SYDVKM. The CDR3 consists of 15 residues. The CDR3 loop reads CASSQPGTGTYEQYF. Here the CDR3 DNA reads TGTGCCAGCAGTCAACCCGGGACAGGGACATACGAGCAGTACTTC.

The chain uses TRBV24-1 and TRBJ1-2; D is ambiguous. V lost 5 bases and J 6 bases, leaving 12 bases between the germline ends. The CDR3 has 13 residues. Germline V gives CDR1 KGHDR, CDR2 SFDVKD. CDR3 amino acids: CATSAPDPDGYTF. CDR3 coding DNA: TGTGCCACCAGTGCTCCGGACCCGGATGGCTACACCTTC.

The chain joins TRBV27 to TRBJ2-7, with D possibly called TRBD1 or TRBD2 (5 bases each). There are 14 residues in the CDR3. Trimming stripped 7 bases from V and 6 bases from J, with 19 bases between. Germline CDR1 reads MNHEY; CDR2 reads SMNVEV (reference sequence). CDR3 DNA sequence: TGTGCCAGCAACATACCTTGGACACGGGGCGAGCAGTACTTC. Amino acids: CASNIPWTRGEQYF.

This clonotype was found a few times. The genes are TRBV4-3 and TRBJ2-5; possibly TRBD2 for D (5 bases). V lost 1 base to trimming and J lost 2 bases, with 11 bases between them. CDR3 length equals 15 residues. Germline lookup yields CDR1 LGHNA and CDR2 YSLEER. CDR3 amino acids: CASSQVGSGQETQYF. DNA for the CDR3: TGCGCCAGCAGCCAAGTCGGGTCGGGACAAGAGACCCAGTACTTC.